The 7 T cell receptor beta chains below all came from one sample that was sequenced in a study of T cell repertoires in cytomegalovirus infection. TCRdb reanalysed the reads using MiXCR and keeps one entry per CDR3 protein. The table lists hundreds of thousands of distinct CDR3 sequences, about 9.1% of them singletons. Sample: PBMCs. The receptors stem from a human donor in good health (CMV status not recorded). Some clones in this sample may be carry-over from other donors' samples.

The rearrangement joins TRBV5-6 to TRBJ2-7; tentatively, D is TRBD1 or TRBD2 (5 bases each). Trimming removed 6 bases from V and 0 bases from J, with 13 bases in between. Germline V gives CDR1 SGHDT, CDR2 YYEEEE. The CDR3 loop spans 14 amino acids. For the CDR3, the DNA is TGTGCCAGCACTGTCTCGGGACCCTCCTACGAGCAGTACTTC. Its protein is CASTVSGPSYEQYF.

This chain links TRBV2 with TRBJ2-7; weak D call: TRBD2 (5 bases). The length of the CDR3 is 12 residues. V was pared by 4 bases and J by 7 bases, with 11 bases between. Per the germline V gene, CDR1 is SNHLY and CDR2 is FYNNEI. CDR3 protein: CASSAVSGEQYF. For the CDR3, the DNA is TGTGCCAGCAGTGCCGTCTCGGGGGAGCAGTACTTC.

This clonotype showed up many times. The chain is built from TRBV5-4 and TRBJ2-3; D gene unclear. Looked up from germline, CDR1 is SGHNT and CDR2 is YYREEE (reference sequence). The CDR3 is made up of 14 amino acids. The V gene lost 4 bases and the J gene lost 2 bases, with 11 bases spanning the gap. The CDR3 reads CASSVPQATDTQYF. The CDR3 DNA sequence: TGTGCCAGCAGCGTCCCTCAGGCCACAGATACGCAGTATTTT. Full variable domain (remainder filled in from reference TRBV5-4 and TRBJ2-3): ETGVTQSPTHLIKTRGQQVTLRCSSQSGHNTVSWYQQALGQGPQFIFQYYREEENGRGNFPPRFSGLQFPNYSSELNVNALELDDSALYLCASSVPQATDTQYFGPGTRLTVL.

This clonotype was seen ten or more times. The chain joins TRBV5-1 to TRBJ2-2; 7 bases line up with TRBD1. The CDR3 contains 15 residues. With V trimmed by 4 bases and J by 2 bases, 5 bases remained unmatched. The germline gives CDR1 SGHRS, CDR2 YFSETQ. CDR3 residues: CASSLRDSNTGELFF. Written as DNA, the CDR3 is TGCGCCAGCAGCCTAAGGGACAGTAACACCGGGGAGCTGTTTTTT.

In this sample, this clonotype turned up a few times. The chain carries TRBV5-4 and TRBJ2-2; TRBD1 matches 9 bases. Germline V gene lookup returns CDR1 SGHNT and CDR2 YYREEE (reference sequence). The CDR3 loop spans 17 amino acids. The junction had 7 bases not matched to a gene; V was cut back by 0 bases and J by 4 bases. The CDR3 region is CASSLDWGQGSTGELFF. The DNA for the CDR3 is TGTGCCAGCAGCTTGGATTGGGGACAGGGAAGCACCGGGGAGCTGTTTTTT.

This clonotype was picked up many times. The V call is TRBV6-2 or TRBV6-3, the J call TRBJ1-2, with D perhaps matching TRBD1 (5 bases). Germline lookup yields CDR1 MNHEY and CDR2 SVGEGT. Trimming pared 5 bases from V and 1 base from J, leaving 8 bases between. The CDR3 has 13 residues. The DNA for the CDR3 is TGTGCCAGCAGTGACAGAGATAACTATGGCTACACCTTC. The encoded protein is CASSDRDNYGYTF.

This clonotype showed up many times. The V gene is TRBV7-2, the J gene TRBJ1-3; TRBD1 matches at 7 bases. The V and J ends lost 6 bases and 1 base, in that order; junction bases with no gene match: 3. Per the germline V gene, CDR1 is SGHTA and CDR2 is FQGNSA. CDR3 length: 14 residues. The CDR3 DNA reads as TGTGCCAGCAGACCGACAGGGTCTGGAAACACCATATATTTT. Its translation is CASRPTGSGNTIYF.